This T cell receptor beta chain was sequenced in a study of CD8 T cells in Susac syndrome. The germline V and J ends were trimmed by 5 bases and 0 bases, with 22 bases remaining between them. This CDR3 is 18 amino acids long. The V gene's germline CDR1 is SGHAT and CDR2 FQNNGV. When the RNA was reverse transcribed, random hexamers were used with an input of roughly 0.5 to 1 ug. TCRdb fed the immunoSEQ multiplex PCR reads into MiXCR, producing one record per CDR3 protein. The table shows 75,000 to 95,000 distinct CDR3 sequences, with 90% to 95% occurring only once. The sample consisted of CD8+ T cells from PBMCs. V gene TRBV11-2 combines with J gene TRBJ1-1; D call uncertain. The receptor was isolated from a human donor with Susac syndrome. The CDR3 here is CASSPYSVREFMNTEAFF. CDR3 nucleotide sequence: TGTGCCAGCAGCCCCTACTCCGTTCGGGAGTTCATGAACACTGAAGCTTTCTTT. The full variable domain, in which reference TRBV11-2 and TRBJ1-1 provide the parts outside the CDR3, is EAGVAQSPRYKIIEKRQSVAFWCNPISGHATLYWYQQILGQGPKLLIQFQNNGVVDDSQLPKDRFSAERLKGVDSTLKIQPAKLEDSAVYLCASSPYSVREFMNTEAFFGQGTRLTVV.